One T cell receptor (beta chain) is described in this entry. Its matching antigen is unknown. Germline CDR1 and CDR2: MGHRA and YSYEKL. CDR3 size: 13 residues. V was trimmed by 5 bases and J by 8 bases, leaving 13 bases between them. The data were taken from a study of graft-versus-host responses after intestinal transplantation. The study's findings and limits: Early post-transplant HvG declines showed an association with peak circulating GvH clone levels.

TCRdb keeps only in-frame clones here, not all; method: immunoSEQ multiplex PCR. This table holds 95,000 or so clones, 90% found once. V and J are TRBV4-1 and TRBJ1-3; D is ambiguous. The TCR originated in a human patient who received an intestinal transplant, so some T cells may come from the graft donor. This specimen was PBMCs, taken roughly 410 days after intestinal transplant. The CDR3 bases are TGCGCCAGCAGCGATCCGGGGAGAGACACCATATATTTT. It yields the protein CASSDPGRDTIYF.